Below are 25 T cell receptor beta chains sequenced from a single sample in a study of cytomegalovirus exposure and HLA in healthy donors. The PCR used 60 Vbeta and 13 Jbeta primers. The repertoire was sequenced with immunoSEQ multiplex PCR; TCRdb's copy has only in-frame clones and lacks some. The sample consists of fewer than 150,000 clones, about 80% of them appearing once. The specimen sequenced was PBMCs. The source is a male donor in good health and CMV-seronegative.

This clone has just a few counts. The V call is TRBV11-1, the J call TRBJ1-1; tentatively, D is TRBD1 (5 bases). This CDR3 has 15 residues. Germline CDR1 is SGHAT and CDR2 is FQDESV (reference sequence). V gave up 4 bases and J gave up 8 bases, with 20 bases separating them. CDR3 protein: CASSSQGRWDVEAFF. The CDR3 DNA is TGTGCCAGCAGCTCGCAGGGAAGGTGGGATGTGGAAGCTTTCTTT.

The chain couples TRBV4-3 to TRBJ2-7, with TRBD1 as a possible D gene (6 bases). Deletions cut 1 base from V and 3 bases from J, with 13 bases between. Per the germline V gene, CDR1 is LGHNA and CDR2 is YSLEER. The CDR3 extends over 15 amino acids. DNA of the CDR3: TGCGCCAGCAGCCAAGCGTACCGACAGGACTACGAGCAGTACTTC. It specifies CASSQAYRQDYEQYF.

This clone was seen a handful of times. J is TRBJ2-7 and V is TRBV18; 9 nucleotides match TRBD2. V was clipped by 3 bases and J by 6 bases; unmatched bases: 3. Germline V gene lookup returns CDR1 KGHSH and CDR2 LQKENI. The CDR3 covers 13 residues. The CDR3 is CASSPGTSTEQYF. CDR3 nucleotides: TGTGCCAGCTCACCCGGGACTAGCACCGAGCAGTACTTC.

This chain joins TRBV7-8 and TRBJ2-7; D may be TRBD2 (5 bases). CDR3 length: 14 residues. Germline V gives CDR1 SGHVS, CDR2 FQNEAQ. Trimming left V 3 bases short and J 1 base short, with 10 bases between. The CDR3, as DNA: TGTGCCAGCAGCTTCCGCTCGGGATCCTACGAGCAGTACTTC. This encodes CASSFRSGSYEQYF.

This chain links TRBV19 with TRBJ1-5; D uncertain. This CDR3 is built from 13 residues. Trimming removed 2 bases at V and 5 bases at J, with 7 bases between. The germline V gene has CDR1 LNHDA and CDR2 SQIVND (reference sequence). In nucleotides, the CDR3 is TGTGCCAGTAGTATATACAACGATCAGCCCCAGCATTTT. Amino acids: CASSIYNDQPQHF.

The genes are TRBV19 and TRBJ2-3, with 8 positions matching TRBD2. V lost 5 bases to trimming and J lost 2 bases; unmatched junction nucleotides: 3. There are 14 residues in the CDR3. The germline V gene encodes CDR1 LNHDA and CDR2 SQIVND (reference sequence). The CDR3 nucleotides read TGTGCCAGTAGTCCGGGGGGGTTCACAGATACGCAGTATTTT. This encodes CASSPGGFTDTQYF.

The CDR3 is CASSKGDRGTEAFF. CDR3 DNA: TGTGCCAGCAGCAAAGGGGACAGGGGAACTGAAGCTTTCTTT. The V call is TRBV21-1, the J call TRBJ1-1; TRBD1 is taken as the D call from the table, unchecked against the DNA. TRBV21-1 constitutes a pseudogene. The CDR3 has 14 residues.

This chain links TRBV18 with TRBJ2-5; the D gene is possibly TRBD2 (5 bases). CDR3 size: 14 residues. The germline gives CDR1 KGHSH, CDR2 LQKENI. Trimming shortened V by 3 bases and J by 5 bases, and 13 bases separated the two germline ends. The CDR3 sequence: CASSPAGVGETQYF. The CDR3 coding sequence is TGTGCCAGCTCACCGGCCGGGGTGGGGGAGACCCAGTACTTC.

The V call is TRBV30, the J call TRBJ1-1, with D uncertain. Germline V lookup: CDR1 GTSNPN, CDR2 SVGIG (reference sequence). The CDR3 contains 11 residues. Deletions cut 1 base from V and 7 bases from J, with 7 bases between. CDR3 DNA sequence: TGTGCCTGGAGTGGAGCGGATGAAGCTTTCTTT. Encoded protein: CAWSGADEAFF.

This sequence joins TRBV9 and TRBJ2-5; TRBD1 matches at 12 bases. The V gene's germline CDR1 is SGDLS and CDR2 YYNGEE. The CDR3 runs to 16 residues. V lost 0 bases and J lost 6; bases outside the gene matches: 6. CDR3 region: CASSVDGTGGQKTQYF. The DNA for the CDR3 is TGTGCCAGCAGCGTAGATGGGACAGGGGGCCAGAAGACCCAGTACTTC.

A single count supports this clone. The rearrangement links TRBV7-9 to TRBJ2-5; D is unresolved. The germline V gene encodes CDR1 SEHNR and CDR2 FQNEAQ (reference sequence). V shed 3 bases and J shed 7 bases, with 18 bases lying between them. The CDR3 has 15 residues. The CDR3 loop is CASSLISRSDGTQYF. The CDR3 DNA is TGTGCCAGCAGCTTGATTTCGAGGTCAGATGGGACCCAGTACTTC.

This rearrangement joins TRBV4-1 to TRBJ2-3, with D perhaps matching TRBD2 (6 bases). The CDR3 totals 17 residues. The germline V gene has CDR1 MGHRA and CDR2 YSYEKL. The germline V and J ends were trimmed by 0 bases and 3 bases, with 16 bases remaining between them. The CDR3 nucleotides are TGCGCCAGCAGCCAAGATCCTGGGCGGGGATGGACAGATACGCAGTATTTT. Translating gives CASSQDPGRGWTDTQYF.

The J gene is TRBJ2-5, the V gene TRBV28, with D possibly TRBD2 on 5 matching bases. Germline V lookup: CDR1 MDHEN, CDR2 SYDVKM. V gave up 5 bases and J gave up 1 base, with 8 bases separating them. This CDR3 region has 13 residues. The CDR3 bases are TGTGCCAGCAGTATTGAGGGCCAAGAGACCCAGTACTTC. Its translation: CASSIEGQETQYF.

The genes are TRBV7-2 and TRBJ1-5, with TRBD1 as a possible D gene (6 bases). Trimming shortened V by 5 bases and J by 6 bases, and 17 bases separated the two germline ends. Per germline, CDR1 SGHTA and CDR2 FQGNSA. This CDR3 is 15 amino acids long. The CDR3 sequence: CASSATGKGPQPQHF. The CDR3 coding sequence is TGTGCCAGCAGCGCAACAGGGAAGGGGCCTCAGCCCCAGCATTTT.

A few counts support this clone. The chain's CDR3 is CASSYLEGARGYTF. The CDR3 DNA is TGTGCCAGCAGTTACTTGGAGGGGGCGAGGGGCTACACCTTC. The rearrangement joins TRBV6-5 to TRBJ1-2; 7 bases match TRBD1. Germline CDR1 and CDR2: MNHEY and SVGAGI. The CDR3 totals 14 residues. The V segment lost 1 base and the J segment 8 bases; nucleotides outside the gene matches: 7.

This chain joins TRBV6-5 and TRBJ2-4; a possible D gene is TRBD2 (6 bases). The CDR3 extends over 16 amino acids. Germline V gives CDR1 MNHEY, CDR2 SVGAGI. The V and J ends lost 0 bases and 0 bases respectively, with 9 bases between them. The CDR3 region is CASSYSGGVAKNIQYF. CDR3 coding DNA: TGTGCCAGCAGTTACTCGGGCGGGGTAGCCAAAAACATTCAGTACTTC.

This chain connects TRBV4-3 to TRBJ1-2; TRBD1 aligns across 10 bases. Germline CDR1 reads LGHNA; CDR2 reads YSLEER. The CDR3 is 16 residues long. V dropped 3 bases and J dropped 4; count of bases not matched to a gene: 8. Here the CDR3 reads CASSQERDRGFYGYTF. The CDR3 region has the DNA TGCGCCAGCAGCCAGGAACGGGACAGGGGATTCTATGGCTACACCTTC.

The rearrangement links TRBV27 to TRBJ1-2, with D unresolved. CDR3 length: 13 residues. From germline, CDR1 is MNHEY and CDR2 SMNVEV (reference sequence). Trimming removed 8 bases from V and 4 bases from J, with 14 bases in between. The CDR3 protein is CASAPIVAYGYTF. The CDR3 DNA reads as TGTGCCAGCGCGCCGATTGTCGCCTATGGCTACACCTTC.

The chain joins TRBV30 to TRBJ1-2, with 7 bases matching TRBD1. After removal of 0 bases from V and 4 bases from J, the junction contained 5 bases not matched to a gene. CDR1 and CDR2 (germline): GTSNPN, SVGIG (reference sequence). The CDR3 spans 14 residues. The CDR3 loop reads CAWSVQGRSYGYTF. CDR3 DNA: TGTGCCTGGAGTGTACAGGGGCGCAGCTATGGCTACACCTTC.

The J gene is TRBJ2-5, the V gene TRBV11-2; D perhaps matches TRBD2 (7 bases). The germline gives CDR1 SGHAT, CDR2 FQNNGV. V lost 5 bases and J lost 4, with 23 bases in between. The CDR3 runs to 17 residues. In DNA form, the CDR3 reads TGTGCCAGCAGCCCCTTAGGGGGGGTGAGGGGCTCAGAGACCCAGTACTTC. Translating gives CASSPLGGVRGSETQYF.

This clone was detected only a few times. The rearrangement links TRBV10-3 to TRBJ2-3; a possible D gene is TRBD2 (5 bases). V lost 0 bases to trimming and J lost 10 bases, with 20 bases between them. From germline, CDR1 is ENHRY and CDR2 SYGVKD. This CDR3 is 16 amino acids long. The CDR3: CAISESISPPTLAQYF. For the CDR3, the DNA is TGTGCCATCAGTGAGTCGATTTCCCCACCGACACTAGCGCAGTATTTT.

A single count supports this clone. The J gene is TRBJ2-3, the V gene TRBV11-1; the D is unclear. The germline V gene has CDR1 SGHAT and CDR2 FQDESV (reference sequence). This CDR3 comprises 16 residues. V was trimmed by 5 bases and J by 0 bases, leaving 15 bases between them. CDR3 nucleotides: TGTGCCAGCAGCGCTTCGGGTGCGACTAGCACAGATACGCAGTATTTT. Protein: CASSASGATSTDTQYF.

The rearrangement joins TRBV6-6 to TRBJ2-2; 7 bases line up with TRBD2. V shed 6 bases, J shed 7 bases, and the junction held 11 bases outside the gene matches. The CDR3 runs 15 residues. Per the germline V gene, CDR1 is MNHNY and CDR2 is SVGAGI (reference sequence). In DNA form, the CDR3 reads TGTGCCAGCAGCCTCGACCGGGGGGTTGGCGGGGAGCTGTTTTTT. Its translation: CASSLDRGVGGELFF.

V is TRBV27 and J is TRBJ1-4; D perhaps matches TRBD1 (6 bases). V was cut by 5 bases and J by 3 bases, with 19 bases left in between. The CDR3 length is 17 residues. In germline, CDR1 is MNHEY, CDR2 SMNVEV (reference sequence). The CDR3 spells CASSVGAPGAANEKLFF. The CDR3 region has the DNA TGTGCCAGCAGTGTTGGGGCCCCAGGGGCGGCTAATGAAAAACTGTTTTTT.

The V gene is TRBV5-1, the J gene TRBJ2-3; the D gene is possibly TRBD1 (6 bases). Germline V gene data show CDR1 as SGHRS and CDR2 as YFSETQ. The CDR3 runs to 17 residues. The germline V and J ends were trimmed by 4 bases and 2 bases, with 20 bases remaining between them. The CDR3 loop is CASSLRRGGQYTDTQYF. The CDR3 region has the DNA TGCGCCAGCAGCCTGCGCCGAGGCGGACAGTACACAGATACGCAGTATTTT.